This TCR beta chain appears in the sequencing data of a study of shared clonotypes between healthy human individuals. Generated by immunoSEQ multiplex PCR, the TCRdb table keeps only in-frame clones and is missing some. The sample yields some 980,000 clones, approximately 80% seen once. From germline, CDR1 is SEHNR and CDR2 FQNEAQ (reference sequence). Trimming took 1 base from V and 7 from J; bases not matched to a gene: 2. This CDR3 has 14 residues. This clone showed up just a few times. Its antigen is undetermined. Other DNA sequences within the sample encode an identical CDR3. General study points: Relative to their counterparts shared across all four donors, non-shared clonotypes exhibited diminished generation probabilities. Rarefaction demonstrated incomplete sorted-subset sequencing despite large depth.

The receptor comes from a man aged 18 to 29 in good health. This sequence joins TRBV7-9 and TRBJ1-5; TRBD1 matches 9 bases. Sequenced: memory CD4+ T cells sorted from blood. Stated subset: CD45RA-negative fraction. This CDR3 is CASSLGQGEQPQHF. As DNA, the CDR3 is TGTGCCAGCAGCTTAGGACAGGGGGAGCAGCCCCAGCATTTT.